This TCR beta chain emerged from a study of cytomegalovirus exposure and HLA in healthy donors. Primers included in the PCR were 60 Vbeta and 13 Jbeta primers. Using immunoSEQ multiplex PCR, the repertoire was profiled, and TCRdb retains in-frame clones only, with some absent. The table lists some 160,000 clones, around 86% of them singletons. V lost 5 bases to trimming and J lost 4 bases, with 8 bases between them. Germline-derived CDR1 and CDR2 are SEHNR and FQNEAQ (reference sequence). CDR3 length equals 12 residues. Study-wide results and caveats: Clonal expansion, a later analysis showed, was greater in HLA-associated TCR beta chains than in equally common others.

A note on this clone: Antigen unknown. The sample has other DNA sequences that encode this CDR3 too.

The genes are TRBV7-9 and TRBJ1-2; no reliable D call. The clonotype originates from a male donor in good health and CMV-seronegative. Material: PBMCs. The DNA of the CDR3 is TGTGCCAGCAGCCTCGTAGCCTATGGCTACACCTTC. Amino acid sequence: CASSLVAYGYTF.